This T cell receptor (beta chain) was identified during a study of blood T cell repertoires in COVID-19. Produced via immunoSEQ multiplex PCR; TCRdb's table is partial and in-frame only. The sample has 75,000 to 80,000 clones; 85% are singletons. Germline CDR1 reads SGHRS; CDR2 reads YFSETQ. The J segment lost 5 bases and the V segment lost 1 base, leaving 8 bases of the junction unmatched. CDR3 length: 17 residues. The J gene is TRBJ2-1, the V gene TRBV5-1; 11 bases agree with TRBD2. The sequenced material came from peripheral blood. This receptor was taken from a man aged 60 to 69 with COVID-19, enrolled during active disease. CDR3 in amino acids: CASSLLAGGSLNNEQFF. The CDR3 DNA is TGCGCCAGCAGCTTGCTAGCGGGGGGATCTCTAAACAATGAGCAGTTCTTC.